The 25 T cell receptor beta chains in this list originate from one sample, sequenced in a study of blood T cell repertoires in COVID-19. The method was immunoSEQ multiplex PCR; TCRdb's version includes in-frame clones alone and lacks a portion of them. The sample lists about 220,000 clones; roughly 84% were seen once. Sequencing input: peripheral blood. The receptors were gathered from a woman over 75 with acute or convalescent COVID-19.

The chain uses TRBV29-1 and TRBJ1-2; 7 nucleotides agree with TRBD1. Germline V gene data show CDR1 as SQVTM and CDR2 as ANQGSEA. J gave up 0 bases and V 1 base, and 8 bases lay outside the gene matches. The CDR3 loop spans 16 amino acids. The CDR3 sequence is CSVEGTTGVANYGYTF. The CDR3 region has the DNA TGCAGCGTTGAAGGGACCACAGGGGTGGCTAACTATGGCTACACCTTC.

The chain combines TRBV27 with TRBJ1-2; possible D gene TRBD1, 5 bases. V was shortened by 5 bases and J by 5 bases, with 18 bases between the two germline ends. Germline lookup yields CDR1 MNHEY and CDR2 SMNVEV (reference sequence). This CDR3 comprises 15 residues. As DNA, the CDR3 is TGTGCCAGCAGTCCTATCCCAATCAGGGTGTATGGCTACACCTTC. Translation gives CASSPIPIRVYGYTF.

V and J are TRBV4-1 and TRBJ1-1, with no clear D. V lost 1 base and J lost 3, with 12 bases in between. Germline V CDR1 and CDR2: MGHRA, YSYEKL. CDR3 length equals 15 residues. The CDR3 coding sequence is TGCGCCAGCAGCCAAGGGGAGGGTATCGACACTGAAGCTTTCTTT. Translated, it gives CASSQGEGIDTEAFF.

The V and J genes are TRBV6-2 or TRBV6-3 and TRBJ1-1; 11 nucleotides line up with TRBD1. Germline-derived CDR1 and CDR2 are MNHEY and SVGEGT. The CDR3 has 13 amino acids. The junction had 4 bases not matched to a gene; V was cut back by 5 bases and J by 8 bases. The CDR3, as DNA: TGTGCCAGCAGTCGCCGGGACAGGGGGGAAGCTTTCTTT. Its translation is CASSRRDRGEAFF.

Details on this clone: The same CDR3 can be traced to other DNA sequences in this sample. This rearrangement joins TRBV29-1 to TRBJ2-7, with 8 bases matching TRBD1. Germline V gene lookup returns CDR1 SQVTM and CDR2 ANQGSEA. The CDR3 has 12 residues. V was pared by 7 bases and J by 0 bases, with 2 bases of the junction left unmatched. CDR3 residues: CSAGTGSYEQYF. The CDR3 coding sequence is TGCAGCGCTGGGACAGGCTCCTACGAGCAGTACTTC.

The count of this clone is one. The chain is built from TRBV11-2 and TRBJ2-2; TRBD2 matches at 16 bases. The CDR3 has 18 residues. V lost 5 bases, J lost 4 bases, and 7 bases stayed unmatched. Germline V gene lookup returns CDR1 SGHAT and CDR2 FQNNGV. The CDR3 coding sequence is TGTGCCAGCAGCAGGGGACTAGCGGGGGGGCCGGTCACCGGGGAGCTGTTTTTT. This codes for CASSRGLAGGPVTGELFF.

This clone was found once. V gene TRBV19 combines with J gene TRBJ1-5; unclear D gene. This CDR3 comprises 19 residues. The V gene's germline CDR1 is LNHDA and CDR2 SQIVND (reference sequence). The ends were cut back, 4 bases at V and 0 bases at J, with 22 bases in the middle. The DNA for the CDR3 is TGTGCCAGTAGTACGCCTAACCGTCGGGTTCTTAATAGCAATCAGCCCCAGCATTTT. This encodes CASSTPNRRVLNSNQPQHF.

The rearrangement uses TRBV3-1 (or the pseudogene TRBV3-2) and TRBJ1-6, with unresolved D. Trimming cost V 4 bases and J 0 bases, with 7 bases left between them. CDR3 length: 15 residues. CDR1 is LGHDT and CDR2 is YNNKEL in the germline V gene (reference sequence). This CDR3 is CASSPMSSYNSPLHF. CDR3 in DNA: TGTGCCAGCAGCCCTATGAGCTCCTATAATTCACCCCTCCACTTT.

The J gene is TRBJ2-1, the V gene TRBV6-2 or TRBV6-3, with D perhaps matching TRBD2 (7 bases). The CDR3 contains 18 residues. Germline V CDR1 and CDR2: MNHEY, SVGEGT. V shed 0 bases and J shed 9 bases, with 24 bases lying between them. The CDR3 region has the DNA TGTGCCAGCAGTTACTCGTGGAAGGGCGGGGGCCTTAGTGGTGAGCAGTTCTTC. Amino acids: CASSYSWKGGGLSGEQFF.

The chain joins TRBV7-9 to TRBJ2-1; 12 nucleotides align to TRBD2. Germline loops: CDR1 SEHNR, CDR2 FQNEAQ (reference sequence). The CDR3 consists of 17 residues. J lost 7 bases, V lost 6 bases, and 13 bases had no gene match. The CDR3, as DNA: TGTGCCAGCAGACGGACTAGCGGGGACAGATTCCGAAATGAGCAGTTCTTC. This sequence encodes CASRRTSGDRFRNEQFF.

The V gene is TRBV9, the J gene TRBJ1-2, with 9 bases matching TRBD1. V shed 4 bases, J shed 1 base, and the junction held 11 bases outside the gene matches. The germline gives CDR1 SGDLS, CDR2 YYNGEE. CDR3 length: 17 amino acids. CDR3 residues: CASSLRTGDLNNYGYTF. Here the CDR3 DNA reads TGTGCCAGCAGCCTCCGGACAGGGGACCTAAATAACTATGGCTACACCTTC.

The chain employs TRBV12-5 and TRBJ2-7; possible D gene TRBD1, 5 bases. The CDR3 has 14 residues. Germline values: CDR1 LGHNT, CDR2 FRNRAP. Trimming took 4 bases from V and 6 from J, leaving 16 bases between them. The chain's CDR3 is CASGSVLQGGEQYF. The CDR3 DNA reads as TGTGCTAGTGGTTCCGTCTTGCAGGGTGGCGAGCAGTACTTC.

This clone was detected once. This rearrangement joins TRBV5-8 to TRBJ1-4; 9 bases are a match to TRBD1. From germline, CDR1 is SGHTS and CDR2 YDEGEE. Germline trimming cut 4 bases from V and 10 bases from J; bases unmatched to any gene: 8. The CDR3 loop spans 14 amino acids. CDR3 residues: CASSRTGEAGKLFF. CDR3 DNA: TGTGCCAGCAGCCGGACAGGGGAAGCCGGAAAACTGTTTTTT.

V usage is TRBV6-1 and J usage is TRBJ2-3; D uncertain. The CDR3 is 12 amino acids. Looked up from germline, CDR1 is MNHNS and CDR2 is SASEGT. Trimming shortened V by 3 bases and J by 8 bases, and 9 bases separated the two germline ends. CDR3 sequence reads: CASSDTERTQYF. Here the CDR3 DNA reads TGTGCCAGCAGTGACACCGAGCGTACGCAGTATTTT.

V and J are TRBV4-1 and TRBJ2-2; the D gene is possibly TRBD2 (6 bases). Between the trimmed V and J ends, which lost 0 bases and 7 bases, there was a span of 18 bases. Germline V gives CDR1 MGHRA, CDR2 YSYEKL. The CDR3 loop spans 17 amino acids. The CDR3 reads CASSQDPGVVARGELFF. The CDR3 DNA reads as TGCGCCAGCAGCCAAGATCCGGGGGTAGTTGCACGCGGGGAGCTGTTTTTT.

The rearrangement joins TRBV11-1 to TRBJ2-7, with 9 bases matching TRBD2. V gave up 5 bases and J gave up 2 bases; unmatched junction bases: 4. The CDR3 extends over 14 amino acids. Per the germline V gene, CDR1 is SGHAT and CDR2 is FQDESV (reference sequence). CDR3 sequence (DNA): TGTGCCAGCAGCCTAGAGCGGGGGGCCTACGAGCAGTACTTC. Protein: CASSLERGAYEQYF.

This clone was observed once. V and J are TRBV6-4 and TRBJ1-6, with a tentative D call TRBD1 (6 bases). The germline V and J ends were trimmed by 3 bases and 7 bases, with 19 bases remaining between them. This CDR3 is built from 17 residues. Germline CDR1 and CDR2: MRHNA and SNTAGT. CDR3 nucleotides: TGTGCCAGCAGTGAAAATGTCTCAGGGGCTCAGAATTCACCCCTCCACTTT. Its translation is CASSENVSGAQNSPLHF.

The chain employs TRBV7-9 and TRBJ2-7, with D maybe TRBD2 (5 bases). V was shortened by 6 bases and J by 5 bases, with 17 bases between the two germline ends. CDR1 SEHNR and CDR2 FQNEAQ come from the germline V gene (reference sequence). The CDR3 is 14 amino acids. In DNA form, the CDR3 reads TGTGCCAGCAGTAATAACCGGGGATCGGACGAGCAGTACTTC. Translation: CASSNNRGSDEQYF.

V and J are TRBV2 and TRBJ2-1; 12 bases fit TRBD1. The CDR3 extends over 14 amino acids. The germline V gene encodes CDR1 SNHLY and CDR2 FYNNEI. V dropped 8 bases and J dropped 8; count of bases not matched to a gene: 7. The CDR3 DNA sequence: TGTGCCAGCGGGGGGGACAGGGGGCTGCATGAGCAGTTCTTC. This translates into CASGGDRGLHEQFF.

The chain couples TRBV28 to TRBJ2-7; 10 bases align to TRBD2. Germline assignment: CDR1 MDHEN and CDR2 SYDVKM. CDR3 length: 16 residues. Trimming removed 2 bases from V and 5 bases from J; junction bases left unmatched: 9. CDR3 sequence reads: CASSLVGASGGNEQYF. CDR3 sequence (DNA): TGTGCCAGCAGTTTAGTAGGGGCTAGCGGGGGAAACGAGCAGTACTTC.

The V call is TRBV6-6, the J call TRBJ1-5, with D perhaps TRBD1 (6 bases). With 1 base removed from V and 1 base from J, the gap between germline ends came to 11 bases. The CDR3 runs 16 residues. CDR1 and CDR2 from the germline V gene are MNHNY and SVGAGI (reference sequence). This CDR3 reads CASSYLPGQSNQPQHF. In DNA form, the CDR3 reads TGTGCCAGCAGTTACTTGCCAGGACAGAGCAATCAGCCCCAGCATTTT.

The chain joins TRBV7-2 to TRBJ2-7, with D tentatively TRBD2 (6 bases). This CDR3 is built from 14 residues. Trimming took 7 bases from V and 3 from J, leaving 16 bases between them. Germline lookup yields CDR1 SGHTA and CDR2 FQGNSA. CDR3 protein: CASTPGLQNYEQYF. The CDR3 nucleotides are TGTGCCAGCACCCCGGGACTTCAGAACTACGAGCAGTACTTC.

V gene TRBV15 combines with J gene TRBJ1-2; 7 bases align to TRBD1. Germline lookup yields CDR1 LNHNV and CDR2 YYDKDF (reference sequence). The CDR3 is 14 residues long. V was pared by 5 bases and J by 0 bases, with 3 bases of the junction left unmatched. CDR3 bases: TGTGCCACCAGCCGGGACAGATCTAACTATGGCTACACCTTC. This sequence encodes CATSRDRSNYGYTF. The whole variable domain, remainder taken from reference TRBV15 and TRBJ1-2, is DAMVIQNPRYQVTQFGKPVTLSCSQTLNHNVMYWYQQKSSQAPKLLFHYYDKDFNNEADTPDNFQSRRPNTSFCFLDIRSPGLGDTAMYLCATSRDRSNYGYTFGSGTRLTVV.

The CDR3 bases are TGTGCCAGCAGCTTGGACGGGTTCTATAGCAATCAGCCCCAGCATTTT. Amino acid sequence: CASSLDGFYSNQPQHF. The V and J genes are TRBV5-4 and TRBJ1-5; D is unclear. From germline, CDR1 is SGHNT and CDR2 YYREEE (reference sequence). CDR3 length equals 16 residues. The V end lost 0 bases, the J end lost 0 bases, and 10 bases lay between the germline ends.

Comments on this clone: Other DNA variants within this sample encode the same CDR3. The chain links TRBV5-1 to TRBJ1-1, with 7 bases fitting TRBD1. CDR3 length: 14 amino acids. Trimming at V came to 5 bases and at J to 1 base, leaving 5 bases not matched to a gene. Germline lookup yields CDR1 SGHRS and CDR2 YFSETQ. The CDR3 bases are TGCGCCAGCAGTTCGGGACAGCCGAACACTGAAGCTTTCTTT. This codes for CASSSGQPNTEAFF. Drawing the rest from reference TRBV5-1 and TRBJ1-1, the complete variable domain is KAGVTQTPRYLIKTRGQQVTLSCSPISGHRSVSWYQQTPGQGLQFLFEYFSETQRNKGNFPGRFSGRQFSNSRSEMNVSTLELGDSALYLCASSSGQPNTEAFFGQGTRLTVV.